This T cell receptor beta chain was observed in a study of T-cell memory formation after mild COVID-19 (dated by TCRdb to about 2021). For the study in its entirety: Most TCR sequence clusters were specific to one of the two donors. Longitudinal TCRalpha and TCRbeta repertoire sequencing tracked T-cell clones expanding and contracting after mild COVID-19 in a couple of donors. Two young, previously healthy adult volunteers, one female and one male, were included in the cohort. Overall study results and their limits: Some responding clones were detected in pre-infection memory, suggesting pre-existing cross-reactive memory T cells joined the SARS-CoV-2 response. Balanced CD4/CD8 phenotypes were observed for clones contracting from day 15 to 85, whereas a bias towards CD4+ was observed for a second wave of clones expanding from day 15 to 37. Contracting CD4+ clones were located mainly in the CM and EM memory subsets, whereas CD8+ clones were found to be enriched in EMRA. Only a couple of mild cases were covered by the study, and larger cohorts that include severe cases with pre-infection samples were considered necessary. SARS-CoV-2 specificity of the second-wave clones peaking on day 37 was not confirmed.

Ficoll-Paque density gradient centrifugation was used to isolate PBMCs. This clonotype occurred many times. It has no known antigen specificity. The record has no base qualities; no much larger clone is one base away. Sequencing was carried out with an Illumina NovaSeq 6000. TCRalpha and TCRbeta cDNA libraries were built by 5'RACE with constant-segment primers, adding sample barcodes and unique molecular identifiers. RNA was extracted from every sample with Trizol reagent. Library amplification was performed in two PCR steps, and a second sample barcode and Illumina TruSeq adapters were introduced in the second step. Sequencing of the libraries was done on an Illumina NovaSeq, producing 2 x 150 bp paired-end reads. The authors processed their data as follows. The reads were demultiplexed and collapsed into UMI-guided consensus sequences using migec v1.2.7. Using mixcr v2.1.11, UMI consensuses were aligned to TRA and TRB V and J templates and then assembled into clonotypes. A clonotype was counted as expanded or contracted only if both edgeR and NoisET called the change significant, with noise models trained on biological replicates. For edgeR calls, a false discovery rate-adjusted p below 0.01 and a log2 fold-change threshold of 1 were applied. PCA with hierarchical clustering of max-normalized trajectories of the 1000 most abundant clonotypes was used as exploratory dynamics analysis. Separately sequenced CD4+ and CD8+ repertoires were used to assign the CD4 or CD8 phenotype of responding clones. TCRdb handled the public reads itself, with Q25 trimming in fastp and clone calling in MiXCR, and kept productive beta chains. A single entry per CDR3 protein holds the most common genes and DNA from its merged rows. Here the V and J calls rest on TCRdb's processing, not on the authors' analysis. The sample has 90,000 to 130,000 distinct CDR3 sequences on record, over 15% of them singletons. The leading ten clones occupy roughly 5.5% of the sample.

Spanning cysteine to phenylalanine, the CDR3 consists of 14 amino acids. Only CDR3 DNA is held: 42 bases, read in frame from base 1. CDR1 and CDR2, looked up from the germline V gene, are KGHDR and SFDVKD. Compared with germline, V lacks 5 bases and J lacks 10 bases; bases without a gene match: 9. Source material: PBMCs or a T cell subset sorted from them (not recorded which). The sequence is built from TRBV24-1 and TRBJ2-1; the central 8 bases match TRBD1. This clonotype was sampled from a man aged 18 to 35 who had mild COVID-19 (a few samples of this study predate the infection). The sample titles of this study are shuffled in the database, so cell type and time point are left out; the donor was told from shared clones. At the DNA level, the sequence is TGTGCCACCAGTGTCCGGACAGGGATCGAGGAGCAGTTCTTC. This encodes CATSVRTGIEEQFF.